This entry lists 26 T cell receptor beta chains sequenced from one sample in a study of post-analysis software for immune sequencing data. Study findings and constraints: Controls had lower frequencies than patients of 4 or 5 TRBV segments, which included TRBV5-6, TRBV5-1 and TRBV20-1.

The library was made from cDNA and included unique molecular identifiers. TCRdb analysed the PCR reads with MiXCR anew, one entry per CDR3 protein. The sample has around 400,000 distinct CDR3 sequences, about 39% seen once. Their target antigens are unknown. Sequencing used blood. All receptors come from a girl aged 2-10 years with multiple sclerosis.

The chain is built from TRBV18 and TRBJ2-7; D remains ambiguous. This CDR3 is 15 amino acids long. Germline CDR1 and CDR2: KGHSH and LQKENI. Trimming took off 4 bases at V and 1 base at J, with 14 bases between the two ends. CDR3 sequence: CASSLYSVSSYEQYF. In DNA, the CDR3 is TGTGCCAGCTCACTGTACTCTGTAAGTTCCTACGAGCAGTACTTC.

This clonotype was seen a few times. The chain recombines TRBV10-3 with TRBJ2-7, with 10 bases lining up with TRBD2. Germline assignment: CDR1 ENHRY and CDR2 SYGVKD. After removal of 3 bases from V and 7 bases from J, the junction contained 12 bases not matched to a gene. The CDR3 totals 16 residues. The CDR3 region has the DNA TGTGCCATCAGTGACCCCGCTCTAGCGGGAGTAGGTGAGCAGTACTTC. Protein: CAISDPALAGVGEQYF.

In this sample, this clonotype turned up a few times. J is TRBJ1-2 and V is TRBV14; D not resolved. Trimming stripped 1 base from V and 6 bases from J, with 18 bases between. The CDR3 runs 16 residues. Germline V CDR1 and CDR2: SGHDN, FVKESK. The CDR3 loop is CASSQGSRVLRDGYTF. Here the CDR3 DNA reads TGTGCCAGCAGCCAAGGGAGCCGGGTCCTTAGGGATGGCTACACCTTC.

This clonotype was seen more than once but under ten times. This chain links TRBV6-1 with TRBJ1-5; TRBD1 is a possible D gene (5 bases). Trimming removed 5 bases from V and 1 base from J, with 18 bases in between. The CDR3 has 17 amino acids. Germline CDR1 is MNHNS and CDR2 is SASEGT. CDR3 bases: TGTGCCAGCAGTCCAGGGACCCCCCTGCGGAGCAATCAGCCCCAGCATTTT. Amino acids: CASSPGTPLRSNQPQHF.

This clonotype was picked up a small number of times. The rearrangement links TRBV11-2 to TRBJ2-5, with 11 nucleotides matching TRBD2. The J call may be mistaken, given a closer DNA end match to TRBJ2-7. This CDR3 comprises 18 residues. Looked up from germline, CDR1 is SGHAT and CDR2 is FQNNGV. For the CDR3, the DNA is TGTGCCAGCAGCTTTGCACTAGCGGGGGCCTCAACCCCCTACGAGCAGTACTTC. It translates to CASSFALAGASTPYEQYF.

The chain employs TRBV5-6 and TRBJ2-3, with D perhaps TRBD2 (6 bases). The CDR3 has 14 residues. V was cut by 9 bases and J by 0 bases, with 14 bases left in between. Germline V gene lookup returns CDR1 SGHDT and CDR2 YYEEEE. CDR3 coding DNA: TGTGCCACCACGGGGACTCCTAGCACAGATACGCAGTATTTT. Its translation: CATTGTPSTDTQYF.

There are a few counts of this clonotype. The chain employs TRBV29-1 and TRBJ2-3, with D possibly TRBD2 on 6 matching bases. With 4 bases removed from V and 9 bases from J, the gap between germline ends came to 14 bases. CDR3 length equals 12 residues. CDR1 and CDR2 (germline): SQVTM, ANQGSEA. CDR3 sequence (DNA): TGCAGCGTTGGGCCGCGCGGGGTAACGCAGTATTTT. This encodes CSVGPRGVTQYF.

This clonotype is a singleton in its sample. Just one base apart from a much larger clone, this may be a read error. The rearrangement joins TRBV7-8 to TRBJ2-7, with D possibly TRBD2 on 6 matching bases. The germline gives CDR1 SGHVS, CDR2 FQNEAQ. The CDR3 is made up of 12 amino acids. V shed 1 base and J shed 10 bases, with 11 bases lying between them. In DNA form, the CDR3 reads TGTGCCAGCAGCTTAGTCGGGGGTCATCAGTACTTC. Its protein product is CASSLVGGHQYF.

This clonotype showed up just a few times. The genes are TRBV5-1 and TRBJ1-1; weak D call: TRBD1 (6 bases). The germline V gene has CDR1 SGHRS and CDR2 YFSETQ. The V end lost 0 bases, the J end lost 5 bases, and 11 bases lay between the germline ends. CDR3 length: 14 amino acids. CDR3 sequence (DNA): TGCGCCAGCAGCTTGGCAGGGGACGGAACTGAAGCTTTCTTT. Residues: CASSLAGDGTEAFF.

This chain connects TRBV4-2 to TRBJ2-3; TRBD2 might be the D (6 bases). Germline V lookup: CDR1 LGHNA, CDR2 YNFKEQ. Trimming shortened V by 4 bases and J by 2 bases, and 10 bases separated the two germline ends. This CDR3 spans 14 amino acids. CDR3 coding DNA: TGTGCCAGCAGCCGGGGGGAAGACACAGATACGCAGTATTTT. Translation: CASSRGEDTDTQYF.

V gene TRBV6-2 or TRBV6-3 combines with J gene TRBJ2-7; tentatively, D is TRBD1 (5 bases). V was trimmed by 6 bases and J by 0 bases, leaving 6 bases between them. The CDR3 runs 12 residues. Germline lookup yields CDR1 MNHEY and CDR2 SVGEGT. This chain's CDR3 is CASRQVSYEQYF. The CDR3 region has the DNA TGTGCCAGCAGACAGGTCTCCTACGAGCAGTACTTC.

The chain couples TRBV7-9 to TRBJ2-7, with 8 nucleotides matching TRBD1. There are 15 residues in the CDR3. With 5 bases clipped from V and 3 bases from J, the junction kept 9 bases outside the gene matches. Germline V CDR1 and CDR2: SEHNR, FQNEAQ (reference sequence). The CDR3 protein is CASSPGQGFFYEQYF. In DNA, the CDR3 is TGTGCCAGCAGCCCAGGACAGGGATTTTTCTACGAGCAGTACTTC.

The chain joins TRBV28 to TRBJ2-4, with 13 positions matching TRBD2. Germline assignment: CDR1 MDHEN and CDR2 SYDVKM. Trimming took 6 bases from V and 1 from J; bases not matched to a gene: 12. This CDR3 spans 19 amino acids. CDR3: CASRPTQLAGGPAKNIQYF. In nucleotides, the CDR3 is TGTGCCAGCAGACCAACTCAACTAGCGGGAGGGCCGGCCAAAAACATTCAGTACTTC. Complete variable domain (other parts from reference TRBV28 and TRBJ2-4): DVKVTQSSRYLVKRTGEKVFLECVQDMDHENMFWYRQDPGLGLRLIYFSYDVKMKEKGDIPEGYSVSREKKERFSLILESASTNQTSMYLCASRPTQLAGGPAKNIQYFGAGTRLSVL.

The chain joins TRBV7-2 to TRBJ2-7, with D possibly called TRBD1 or TRBD2 (6 bases each). The germline CDR1 and CDR2 sequences are SGHTA and FQGNSA. With 4 bases removed from V and 12 bases from J, the gap between germline ends came to 31 bases. This CDR3 has 17 amino acids. CDR3 sequence (DNA): TGTGCCAGCAGCTCCCGGACACCGGAGGGGGGCTGGGAGACCCGGTACTTC. This sequence encodes CASSSRTPEGGWETRYF.

The V gene is TRBV28, the J gene TRBJ1-4; 11 bases align to TRBD1. From germline, CDR1 is MDHEN and CDR2 SYDVKM. Trimming cost V 6 bases and J 7 bases; bases outside gene matches: 13. The CDR3 covers 17 residues. CDR3 region: CASSLDRWTGGSEKLFF. The CDR3 region has the DNA TGTGCCAGCAGCTTGGACCGTTGGACAGGGGGCAGTGAAAAACTGTTTTTT.

In this sample, this clonotype turned up a few times. The V call is TRBV7-6, the J call TRBJ2-7; 8 nucleotides agree with TRBD1. V lost 5 bases and J lost 5; bases outside the gene matches: 5. The CDR3 is 13 residues long. Germline V gene lookup returns CDR1 SGHVS and CDR2 FNYEAQ. CDR3 nucleotide sequence: TGTGCCAGCAGCCCGGACAGGGCCCACGAGCAGTACTTC. It codes for CASSPDRAHEQYF.

The CDR3 sequence is CASSLTGPDTGELFF. The CDR3 region has the DNA TGTGCCAGCAGTTTGACAGGGCCGGACACCGGGGAGCTGTTTTTT. V usage is TRBV27 and J usage is TRBJ2-2, with 7 bases that match TRBD1. The CDR3 loop spans 15 amino acids. V was clipped by 3 bases and J by 3 bases; unmatched bases: 4. Germline CDR1 and CDR2: MNHEY and SMNVEV (reference sequence).

This rearrangement joins TRBV15 to TRBJ2-1; no definite D call. CDR1 LNHNV and CDR2 YYDKDF come from the germline V gene (reference sequence). This CDR3 contains 12 residues. V shed 0 bases and J shed 10 bases, with 7 bases lying between them. The DNA of the CDR3 is TGTGCCACCAGCAGAGATGGGAACGAGCAGTTCTTC. Amino acid sequence: CATSRDGNEQFF.

Concerning this clonotype: Just one base apart from a much larger clone, this may be a read error. The chain has TRBV28 and TRBJ2-1; 8 bases align to TRBD2. There are 15 residues in the CDR3. J gave up 9 bases and V 2 bases, and 9 bases lay outside the gene matches. Germline V lookup: CDR1 MDHEN, CDR2 SYDVKM. CDR3 coding DNA: TGTGCCAGCAGTTTAAAGGAGCGGGGGACCGTTGAGCAGTTCTTC. Its translation is CASSLKERGTVEQFF.

This clonotype was counted between two and nine times. The chain carries TRBV10-3 and TRBJ2-7; D remains ambiguous. The ends were cut back, 2 bases at V and 0 bases at J, with 17 bases in the middle. CDR1 and CDR2 (germline): ENHRY, SYGVKD. The CDR3 is 17 amino acids. This CDR3 is CAISEAIRASSSYEQYF. In nucleotides, the CDR3 is TGTGCCATCAGTGAGGCGATAAGGGCCTCGAGCTCCTACGAGCAGTACTTC.

V is TRBV30 and J is TRBJ1-2; maybe TRBD1 (5 bases). The V end was cut by 2 bases, the J end by 3 bases, with 16 bases between. The germline V gene encodes CDR1 GTSNPN and CDR2 SVGIG (reference sequence). The CDR3 contains 15 residues. CDR3 sequence (DNA): TGTGCCTGGAGTCAGGGACGGCTTCAAGACTATGGCTACACCTTC. Protein sequence: CAWSQGRLQDYGYTF.

The chain links TRBV20-1 to TRBJ2-3; D is perhaps TRBD2 (6 bases). CDR1 DFQATT and CDR2 SNEGSKA come from the germline V gene (reference sequence). Deletions cut 0 bases from V and 6 bases from J, with 13 bases between. The CDR3 is 14 amino acids. CDR3 in amino acids: CSARDLRGADTQYF. CDR3 nucleotide sequence: TGCAGTGCTAGAGATTTACGCGGGGCGGATACGCAGTATTTT.

This clonotype was observed a handful of times. The V gene is TRBV7-7, the J gene TRBJ2-3, with D hard to call. CDR3 length equals 13 residues. V was trimmed by 0 bases and J by 2 bases, leaving 3 bases between them. Germline V lookup: CDR1 SSHAT, CDR2 FNYEAQ (reference sequence). In DNA form, the CDR3 reads TGTGCCAGCAGCTTAGCGTACACAGATACGCAGTATTTT. Translating gives CASSLAYTDTQYF.

The chain combines TRBV20-1 with TRBJ2-7, with 11 bases aligning to TRBD1. V shed 2 bases and J 1 base; nucleotides not matched to a gene: 7. The CDR3 contains 16 residues. CDR1 is DFQATT and CDR2 is SNEGSKA in the germline V gene (reference sequence). This CDR3 is CSARPGQGVWSYEQYF. Written as DNA, the CDR3 is TGCAGTGCTAGACCGGGACAGGGGGTTTGGTCCTACGAGCAGTACTTC.

This clonotype was observed a handful of times. V is TRBV7-3 and J is TRBJ2-7; 7 bases are a match to TRBD1. V lost 5 bases to trimming and J lost 0 bases; unmatched junction nucleotides: 4. CDR1 and CDR2 (germline): SGHTA, FQGTGA. The CDR3 totals 14 residues. CDR3 nucleotides: TGTGCCAGCAGCCCCGACAGGGACTCCTACGAGCAGTACTTC. Encoded protein: CASSPDRDSYEQYF.

This clonotype was seen only a few times. The chain uses TRBV5-1 and TRBJ1-2; the D gene is possibly TRBD1 (5 bases). Germline assignment: CDR1 SGHRS and CDR2 YFSETQ. CDR3 length equals 15 residues. Between the trimmed V and J ends, which lost 4 bases and 5 bases, there was a span of 18 bases. CDR3 sequence reads: CASSRDGFSTYGYTF. The CDR3 bases are TGCGCCAGCAGCCGGGACGGATTTTCTACTTATGGCTACACCTTC. Filled out from reference TRBV5-1 and TRBJ1-2, the complete variable domain reads KAGVTQTPRYLIKTRGQQVTLSCSPISGHRSVSWYQQTPGQGLQFLFEYFSETQRNKGNFPGRFSGRQFSNSRSEMNVSTLELGDSALYLCASSRDGFSTYGYTFGSGTRLTVV.